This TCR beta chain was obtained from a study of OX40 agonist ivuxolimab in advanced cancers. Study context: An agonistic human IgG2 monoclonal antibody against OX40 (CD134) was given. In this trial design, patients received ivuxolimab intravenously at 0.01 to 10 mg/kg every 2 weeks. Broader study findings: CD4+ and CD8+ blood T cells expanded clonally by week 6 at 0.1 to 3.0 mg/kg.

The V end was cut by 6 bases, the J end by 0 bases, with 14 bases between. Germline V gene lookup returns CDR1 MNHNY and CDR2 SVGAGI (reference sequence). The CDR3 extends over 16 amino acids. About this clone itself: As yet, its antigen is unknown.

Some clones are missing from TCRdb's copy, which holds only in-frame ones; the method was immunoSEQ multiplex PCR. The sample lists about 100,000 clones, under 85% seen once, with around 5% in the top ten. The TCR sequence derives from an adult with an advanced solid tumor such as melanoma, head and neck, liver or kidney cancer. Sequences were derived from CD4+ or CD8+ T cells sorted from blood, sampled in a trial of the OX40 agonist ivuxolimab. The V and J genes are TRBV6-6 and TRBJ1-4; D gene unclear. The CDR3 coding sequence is TGTGCCAGCAGCCCCGGACTCTTCGCAACTAATGAAAAACTGTTTTTT. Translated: CASSPGLFATNEKLFF.